The 2 T cell receptor beta chains given below trace back to one sample, sequenced in a study of technical replicates of blood from a handful of donors. TCRdb's table, derived via immunoSEQ multiplex PCR, lists solely in-frame clones and lacks some. Seen here are approximately 79,000 clones, around 97% observed once, and the top ten hold 0.25% to 0.3%. The sample was T cells isolated from PBMCs. Receptors were obtained from a human donor in good health.

The J gene is TRBJ2-7, the V gene TRBV29-1; tentative D call: TRBD1 (6 bases). V lost 4 bases and J 6 bases, leaving 25 bases between the germline ends. The CDR3 is 16 residues long. Germline CDR1 reads SQVTM; CDR2 reads ANQGSEA. CDR3 protein: CSVVGGGQWLVGEQYF. CDR3 coding DNA: TGCAGCGTTGTAGGGGGTGGACAGTGGCTAGTGGGCGAGCAGTACTTC.

The chain combines TRBV7-9 with TRBJ2-7; maybe TRBD1 (6 bases). The CDR3 consists of 13 residues. From germline, CDR1 is SEHNR and CDR2 FQNEAQ (reference sequence). The V end was cut by 5 bases, the J end by 0 bases, with 8 bases between. The CDR3 sequence is CASSRDTSYEQYF. CDR3 DNA sequence: TGTGCCAGCAGCAGGGACACCTCCTACGAGCAGTACTTC.